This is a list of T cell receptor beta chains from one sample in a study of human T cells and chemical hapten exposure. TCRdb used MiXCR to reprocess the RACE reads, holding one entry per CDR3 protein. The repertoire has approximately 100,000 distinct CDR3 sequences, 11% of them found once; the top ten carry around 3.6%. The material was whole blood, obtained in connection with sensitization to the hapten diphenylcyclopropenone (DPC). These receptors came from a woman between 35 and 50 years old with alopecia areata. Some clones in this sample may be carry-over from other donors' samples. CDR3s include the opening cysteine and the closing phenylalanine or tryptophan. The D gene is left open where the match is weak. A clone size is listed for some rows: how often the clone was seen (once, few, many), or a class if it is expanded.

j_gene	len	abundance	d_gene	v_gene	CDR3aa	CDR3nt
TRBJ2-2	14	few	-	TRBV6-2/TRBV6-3	CASSRDPNTGELFF	TGTGCCAGCAGTCGGGACCCAAACACCGGGGAGCTGTTTTTT
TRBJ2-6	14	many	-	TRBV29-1	CSASDASGANVLTF	TGCAGCGCCAGCGACGCCTCTGGGGCCAACGTCCTGACTTTC
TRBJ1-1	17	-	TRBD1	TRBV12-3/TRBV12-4	CASSLSRGGGGNTEAFF	TGTGCCAGCAGTTTGTCTCGAGGGGGCGGCGGAAACACTGAAGCTTTCTTT
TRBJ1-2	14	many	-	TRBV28	CASSFVLGDYGYTF	TGTGCCAGCAGTTTCGTCCTAGGGGACTATGGCTACACCTTC
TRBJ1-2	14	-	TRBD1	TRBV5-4	CASSPKDRNYGYTF	TGTGCCAGCAGCCCTAAGGACAGGAACTATGGCTACACCTTC
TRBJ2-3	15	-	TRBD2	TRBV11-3	CASSLGAGPPDTQYF	TGTGCCAGCAGCTTAGGAGCGGGACCTCCAGATACGCAGTATTTT
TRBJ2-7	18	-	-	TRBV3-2	CASSQLSTASGSPYEQYF	TGTGCCAGCAGCCAACTAAGCACGGCTAGCGGGAGCCCCTACGAGCAGTACTTC
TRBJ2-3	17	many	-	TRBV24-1	CATSDLPQAPSTDTQYF	TGTGCCACCAGTGATCTCCCTCAGGCCCCTAGCACAGATACGCAGTATTTT
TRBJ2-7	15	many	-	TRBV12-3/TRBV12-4	CASSALVSGPYEQYF	TGTGCCAGCAGTGCTCTCGTGAGCGGACCCTACGAGCAGTACTTC
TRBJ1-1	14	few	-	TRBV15	CATSREGMGTEAFF	TGTGCCACCAGCAGGGAGGGAATGGGAACTGAAGCTTTCTTT
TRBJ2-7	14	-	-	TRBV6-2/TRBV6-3	CTSSYERQPYEQYF	TGTACCAGCAGTTACGAGCGACAACCATACGAGCAGTACTTC
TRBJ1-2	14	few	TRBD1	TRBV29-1	CSVERTGPNYGYTF	TGCAGCGTTGAGAGGACAGGTCCTAACTATGGCTACACCTTC
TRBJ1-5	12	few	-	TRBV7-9	CASSLGVTNLHF	TGTGCCAGCAGCTTAGGGGTCACGAACCTCCATTTT
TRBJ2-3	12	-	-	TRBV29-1	CSVIPSTDTQYF	TGCAGCGTCATACCAAGCACAGATACGCAGTATTTT
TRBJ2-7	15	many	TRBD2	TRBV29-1	CSVEGGDLATYEQYF	TGCAGCGTTGAGGGGGGGGACTTGGCCACCTACGAGCAGTACTTC
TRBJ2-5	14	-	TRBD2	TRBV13	CASSFSGGQETQYF	TGTGCCAGCAGCTTTTCGGGGGGGCAAGAGACCCAGTACTTC
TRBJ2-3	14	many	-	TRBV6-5	CASRSRVLSDTQYF	TGTGCCAGCAGGTCTAGGGTTCTTTCTGATACGCAGTATTTT
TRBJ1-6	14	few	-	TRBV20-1	CSARDEGFNSPLHF	TGCAGTGCTAGAGATGAGGGGTTTAATTCACCCCTCCACTTT
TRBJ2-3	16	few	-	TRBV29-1	CSVDGLEGEGTDTQYF	TGCAGCGTTGATGGATTAGAAGGAGAGGGCACAGATACGCAGTATTTT
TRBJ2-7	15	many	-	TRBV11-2	CASSSGPGGESEQYF	TGTGCCAGCAGCTCGGGCCCTGGAGGGGAAAGCGAGCAGTACTTC
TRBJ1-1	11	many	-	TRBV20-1	CSARWGTEAFF	TGCAGTGCTAGATGGGGGACTGAAGCTTTCTTT
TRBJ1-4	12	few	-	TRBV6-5	CASRDSSEKLFF	TGTGCCAGCAGGGATAGTTCAGAAAAACTGTTTTTT
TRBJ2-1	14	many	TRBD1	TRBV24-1	CATSDGTAWTEQFF	TGTGCCACCAGTGATGGGACAGCCTGGACGGAGCAGTTCTTC
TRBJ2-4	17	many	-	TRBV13	CASSLARYGVAKNIQYF	TGTGCCAGCAGCTTAGCCCGTTACGGGGTAGCCAAAAACATTCAGTACTTC
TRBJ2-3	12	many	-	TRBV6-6	CATRDSTDTQYF	TGTGCCACCCGGGACAGCACAGATACGCAGTATTTT
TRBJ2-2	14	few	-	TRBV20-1	CSARPPADTGELFF	TGCAGTGCTAGACCGCCAGCAGATACCGGGGAGCTGTTTTTT
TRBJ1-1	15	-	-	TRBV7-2	CASSFRGLSNTEAFF	TGTGCCAGCAGCTTTCGAGGGCTCTCGAACACTGAAGCTTTCTTT
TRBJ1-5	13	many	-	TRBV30	CAWTGGPNQPQHF	TGTGCCTGGACTGGGGGGCCCAATCAGCCCCAGCATTTT
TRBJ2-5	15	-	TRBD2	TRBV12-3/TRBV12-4	CASSLAGGPQETQYF	TGTGCCAGCAGTCTAGCGGGGGGACCCCAAGAGACCCAGTACTTC
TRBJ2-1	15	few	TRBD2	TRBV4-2	CASSQVRLAGGYRFF	TGTGCCAGCAGCCAAGTCCGGCTAGCGGGAGGGTATCGGTTCTTC
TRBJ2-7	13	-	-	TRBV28	CASSFPRRDEQYF	TGTGCCAGCAGTTTTCCAAGGCGGGACGAGCAGTACTTC
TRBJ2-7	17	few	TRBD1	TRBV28	CASSFQTFGTGINEQYF	TGTGCCAGCAGCTTCCAAACCTTTGGGACAGGGATTAACGAGCAGTACTTC
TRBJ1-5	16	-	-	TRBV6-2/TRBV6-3	CASSSPRWAVDQPQHF	TGTGCCAGCAGTTCTCCACGATGGGCCGTCGATCAGCCCCAGCATTTT
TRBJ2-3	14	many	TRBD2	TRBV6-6	CASKDSGDTDTQYF	TGTGCCAGCAAAGATAGCGGGGACACAGATACGCAGTATTTT
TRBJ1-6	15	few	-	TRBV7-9	CASRSTDSYNSPLHF	TGTGCCAGCCGTTCTACGGACTCCTATAATTCACCCCTCCACTTT
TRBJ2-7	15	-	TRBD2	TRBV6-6	CASTPSGGSSYEQYF	TGTGCCAGCACCCCCTCGGGGGGGAGCTCCTACGAGCAGTACTTC
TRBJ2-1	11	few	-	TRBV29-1	CSARGYNEQFF	TGCAGCGCCAGGGGTTACAATGAGCAGTTCTTC
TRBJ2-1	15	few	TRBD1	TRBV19	CASSIGPGGYNEQFF	TGTGCCAGTAGTATAGGGCCAGGGGGCTACAATGAGCAGTTCTTC
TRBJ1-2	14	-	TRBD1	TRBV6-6	CASSSRQGWYGYTF	TGTGCCAGCAGTTCAAGACAGGGGTGGTATGGCTACACCTTC
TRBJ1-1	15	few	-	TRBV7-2	CASSLDSVGGTEAFF	TGTGCCAGCAGCTTAGATTCGGTCGGCGGCACTGAAGCTTTCTTT
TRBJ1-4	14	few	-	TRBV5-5	CASSLGVTREKLFF	TGTGCCAGCAGCTTGGGGGTCACCCGGGAAAAACTGTTTTTT
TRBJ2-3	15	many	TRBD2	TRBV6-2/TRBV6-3	CASSYAGGNADTQYF	TGTGCCAGCAGTTACGCGGGAGGGAACGCAGATACGCAGTATTTT
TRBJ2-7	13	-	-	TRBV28	CASSRRGPYEQYF	TGTGCCAGCAGTCGGAGGGGACCCTACGAGCAGTACTTC
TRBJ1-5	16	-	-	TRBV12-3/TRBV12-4	CASTVMGGAGSQPQHF	TGTGCCAGCACCGTCATGGGAGGGGCAGGTAGTCAGCCCCAGCATTTT
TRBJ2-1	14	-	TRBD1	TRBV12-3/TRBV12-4	CASSPTGSSYEQFF	TGTGCCAGCAGTCCGACAGGGAGCTCCTACGAGCAGTTCTTC
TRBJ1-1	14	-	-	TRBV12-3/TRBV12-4	CASKRGRVNTEAFF	TGTGCCAGCAAGCGCGGCAGGGTGAACACTGAAGCTTTCTTT
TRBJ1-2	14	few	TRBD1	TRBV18	CASSPDGQGTGYTF	TGTGCCAGCTCACCGGACGGACAGGGGACTGGCTACACCTTC
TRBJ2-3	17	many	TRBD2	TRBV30	CAWSPRLAGLSTDTQYF	TGTGCCTGGAGTCCTAGACTAGCGGGACTTAGCACAGATACGCAGTATTTT
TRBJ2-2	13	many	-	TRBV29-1	CSVQNTPSGELFF	TGCAGCGTGCAGAATACCCCTTCCGGGGAGCTGTTTTTT
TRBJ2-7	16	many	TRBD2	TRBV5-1	CASSLEASGGSYEQYF	TGCGCCAGCAGCTTGGAGGCTAGCGGGGGCAGCTACGAGCAGTACTTC
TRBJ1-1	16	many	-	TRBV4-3	CASSQEPLRGGTEAFF	TGCGCCAGCAGCCAAGAGCCGTTACGGGGAGGGACTGAAGCTTTCTTT
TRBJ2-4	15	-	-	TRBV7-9	CASSANVVTGNIQYF	TGTGCCAGCAGCGCTAACGTGGTTACGGGAAACATTCAGTACTTC
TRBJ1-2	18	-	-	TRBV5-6	CASSLGPIVRPEGYGYTF	TGTGCCAGCAGCTTGGGGCCTATTGTAAGGCCGGAGGGCTATGGCTACACCTTC
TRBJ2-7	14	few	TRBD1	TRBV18	CASSLDRGLYEQYF	TGTGCCAGCTCACTCGACAGGGGGCTCTACGAGCAGTACTTC
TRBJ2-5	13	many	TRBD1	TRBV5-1	CASTLQGQETQYF	TGCGCCAGCACCTTACAGGGGCAAGAGACCCAGTACTTC